The 19 T cell receptor beta chains below were found in one sample sequenced in a study of T-cell reconstitution after alpha-beta-depleted transplantation in children. Unique molecular identifiers were built into the TCRbeta library. TCRdb reprocessed the PCR reads via MiXCR and lists one record per CDR3 protein. The table lists fewer than 700,000 distinct CDR3 sequences, about 23% of them singletons, with over 12% in the top ten. Sequenced material: PBMCs, mostly from graft donor cells, taken 360 days after TCRalphabeta/CD19-depleted stem cell transplant. These receptors were taken from a boy under two years old who had a stem cell transplant for acute myeloid leukemia, so the T cells may come from the graft donor.

This clonotype was counted many times. The gene calls are TRBV4-3 and TRBJ2-4, with D unclear. The length of the CDR3 is 13 residues. V lost 0 bases and J 15 bases, leaving 15 bases between the germline ends. The germline gives CDR1 LGHNA, CDR2 YSLEER. CDR3 nucleotides: TGCGCCAGCAGCCAAGAAAGATGGGCGGCCCTGTACTTC. Protein product: CASSQERWAALYF.

In this sample, this clonotype turned up many times. The chain is built from TRBV7-7 and TRBJ1-1, with 8 bases lining up with TRBD1. V was clipped by 2 bases and J by 5 bases; unmatched bases: 10. The CDR3 totals 16 residues. The V gene's germline CDR1 is SSHAT and CDR2 FNYEAQ (reference sequence). The chain's CDR3 is CASSLFRTGRGTEAFF. CDR3 nucleotide sequence: TGTGCCAGCAGCTTATTTAGGACAGGGCGGGGGACTGAAGCTTTCTTT.

This chain joins TRBV12-3 or TRBV12-4 and TRBJ1-5; D is ambiguous. The germline V and J ends were trimmed by 3 bases and 3 bases, with 9 bases remaining between them. This CDR3 spans 14 amino acids. Here the CDR3 reads CASSFDRFNQPQHF. The CDR3 DNA reads TGTGCCAGCAGTTTTGACCGTTTCAATCAGCCCCAGCATTTT.

V usage is TRBV10-2 and J usage is TRBJ2-3; 8 bases agree with TRBD2. CDR1 is WSHSY and CDR2 is SAAADI in the germline V gene. This CDR3 is built from 16 residues. The ends lost 2 bases at V and 0 bases at J; junction bases unmatched: 4. The CDR3 DNA is TGCGCCAGCAGTGAGGCCTTAGCGGGGAGCACAGATACGCAGTATTTT. It specifies CASSEALAGSTDTQYF.

This clonotype was seen many times. The chain joins TRBV20-1 to TRBJ1-6; TRBD1 agrees at 8 bases. Losses at the gene ends were 4 bases for V and 7 bases for J; bases not matched to a gene: 6. This CDR3 spans 14 amino acids. In germline, CDR1 is DFQATT, CDR2 SNEGSKA (reference sequence). The CDR3 region is CSAMDRAGNSPLHF. CDR3 coding DNA: TGCAGTGCTATGGACAGGGCAGGGAATTCACCCCTCCACTTT.

The gene calls are TRBV20-1 and TRBJ2-5, with D possibly matching TRBD2 (5 bases). Germline lookup yields CDR1 DFQATT and CDR2 SNEGSKA (reference sequence). The CDR3 contains 12 residues. The germline V and J ends were trimmed by 5 bases and 7 bases, with 14 bases remaining between them. The CDR3 region has the DNA TGCAGTGCTTCGGACCGGGGTTGGACCCAGTACTTC. Translated: CSASDRGWTQYF.

This chain uses TRBV4-3 with TRBJ2-2; D perhaps matches TRBD1 (5 bases). Germline-derived CDR1 and CDR2 are LGHNA and YSLEER. V lost 4 bases, J lost 4 bases, and 10 bases lay in between. This CDR3 region has 14 residues. The CDR3, as DNA: TGCGCCAGCAGCCTCCACAGGTCCACCGGGGAGCTGTTTTTT. Translated, it gives CASSLHRSTGELFF.

The chain carries TRBV12-3 or TRBV12-4 and TRBJ2-7; TRBD1 aligns across 7 bases. The CDR3 extends over 15 amino acids. V was pared by 6 bases and J by 0 bases, with 8 bases of the junction left unmatched. For the CDR3, the DNA is TGTGCCAGCAGCCGCAGGACAGGAAGCTCCTACGAGCAGTACTTC. As protein: CASSRRTGSSYEQYF.

This chain uses TRBV6-5 with TRBJ2-1; 11 bases are shared with TRBD2. CDR3 length equals 16 residues. Germline-derived CDR1 and CDR2 are MNHEY and SVGAGI. With V trimmed by 4 bases and J by 4 bases, 6 bases remained unmatched. CDR3 region: CASSSSSGGLYNEQFF. DNA of the CDR3: TGTGCCAGCAGTTCTTCTAGCGGGGGGTTGTACAATGAGCAGTTCTTC.

This clonotype was counted only a few times. This chain uses TRBV20-1 with TRBJ2-5; D not certain. The CDR3 has 15 amino acids. Germline CDR1 is DFQATT and CDR2 is SNEGSKA (reference sequence). Trimming removed 5 bases at V and 5 bases at J, with 21 bases between. The CDR3 nucleotides are TGCAGTGCTGGAAAGGGCGACTTAGTTTACGAGACCCAGTACTTC. It is translated as CSAGKGDLVYETQYF.

This clonotype came up many times. The chain employs TRBV29-1 and TRBJ2-5, with D uncertain. V lost 6 bases and J 3 bases, leaving 5 bases between the germline ends. Germline V CDR1 and CDR2: SQVTM, ANQGSEA. The CDR3 totals 10 residues. The CDR3 DNA reads TGCAGCGTCGAGAAAGAGACCCAGTACTTC. This encodes CSVEKETQYF. The whole variable domain, remainder taken from reference TRBV29-1 and TRBJ2-5, is SAVISQKPSRDICQRGTSLTIQCQVDSQVTMMFWYRQQPGQSLTLIATANQGSEATYESGFVIDKFPISRPNLTFSTLTVSNMSPEDSSIYLCSVEKETQYFGPGTRLLVL.

A few counts support this clonotype. V usage is TRBV6-5 and J usage is TRBJ1-5, with no clear D. V dropped 2 bases and J dropped 1 base, with 9 bases sitting between them. CDR1 is MNHEY and CDR2 is SVGAGI in the germline V gene. The CDR3 is 15 residues long. Here the CDR3 reads CASSYEGQSNQPQHF. The CDR3 DNA follows: TGTGCCAGCAGTTACGAAGGGCAGAGCAATCAGCCCCAGCATTTT.

This clonotype has only a few counts. This CDR3 reads CRNRDWDTGELFF. CDR3 bases: TGCAGAAACAGGGATTGGGACACCGGGGAGCTGTTTTTT. This chain links TRBV20-1 with TRBJ2-2, with D perhaps matching TRBD1 (6 bases). Germline V gene data show CDR1 as DFQATT and CDR2 as SNEGSKA (reference sequence). The CDR3 extends over 13 amino acids.

The V and J genes are TRBV6-1 and TRBJ1-1; TRBD1 is a possible D gene (5 bases). Germline-derived CDR1 and CDR2 are MNHNS and SASEGT. The germline V and J ends were trimmed by 9 bases and 7 bases, with 9 bases remaining between them. This CDR3 is 10 amino acids long. The CDR3 DNA reads as TGTGCCAGTGACAGCTTTGAAGCTTTCTTT. Translation: CASDSFEAFF.

The table lists this clonotype with a count of one. The chain links TRBV6-1 to TRBJ2-7; no definite D call. The CDR3 consists of 12 residues. The germline gives CDR1 MNHNS, CDR2 SASEGT. V lost 7 bases and J 5 bases, leaving 12 bases between the germline ends. CDR3 sequence: CASTLRTDEQYF. The CDR3 DNA follows: TGTGCCAGCACTCTGCGGACCGACGAGCAGTACTTC.

This clonotype came up a few times. This chain connects TRBV29-1 to TRBJ2-7, with a tentative D call TRBD2 (6 bases). The germline CDR1 and CDR2 sequences are SQVTM and ANQGSEA. The CDR3 contains 11 residues. Deletions cut 2 bases from V and 6 bases from J, with 8 bases between. The CDR3: CSVELAAEQYF. The CDR3 region has the DNA TGCAGCGTTGAATTAGCGGCCGAGCAGTACTTC.

V usage is TRBV28 and J usage is TRBJ2-7; D remains ambiguous. CDR1 and CDR2 from the germline V gene are MDHEN and SYDVKM. V lost 4 bases, J lost 3 bases, and 7 bases lay in between. The CDR3 totals 12 residues. The CDR3: CASSSEFYEQYV. CDR3 bases: TGTGCCAGCAGTTCAGAGTTCTACGAGCAGTACGTC.

The rearrangement links TRBV20-1 to TRBJ2-1; D may correspond to TRBD1 or TRBD2 (6 bases each). Germline assignment: CDR1 DFQATT and CDR2 SNEGSKA (reference sequence). Deletions cut 0 bases from V and 9 bases from J, with 12 bases between. The CDR3 sequence is 13 residues long. This CDR3 reads CSARDLRGAEQFF. CDR3 sequence (DNA): TGCAGTGCTAGAGATCTTAGGGGGGCTGAGCAGTTCTTC.

This clonotype was seen ten or more times. This chain links TRBV20-1 with TRBJ2-7, with D possibly TRBD1 on 5 matching bases. Trimming removed 6 bases at V and 2 bases at J, with 17 bases between. Germline V gene sequence: CDR1 DFQATT, CDR2 SNEGSKA (reference sequence). The CDR3 length is 14 residues. The DNA of the CDR3 is TGCAGTGCCTCCCTTTGGCGGACACCCTACGAGCAGTACTTC. It yields the protein CSASLWRTPYEQYF.